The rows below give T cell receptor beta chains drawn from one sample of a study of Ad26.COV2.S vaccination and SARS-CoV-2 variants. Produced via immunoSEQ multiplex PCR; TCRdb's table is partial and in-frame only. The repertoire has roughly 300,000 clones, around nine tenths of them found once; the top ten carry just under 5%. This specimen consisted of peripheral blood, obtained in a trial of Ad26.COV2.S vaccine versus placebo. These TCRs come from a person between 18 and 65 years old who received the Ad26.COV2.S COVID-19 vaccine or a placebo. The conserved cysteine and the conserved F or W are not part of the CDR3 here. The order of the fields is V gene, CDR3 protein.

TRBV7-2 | ASSLTVAGDQPQH
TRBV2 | ASSEGRDNQPQH
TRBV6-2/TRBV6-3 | ASSYWGQGSSEQF
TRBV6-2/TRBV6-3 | ASSYSMRLAGGNQYQETQY
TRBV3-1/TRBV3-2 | ASSHLGDRANSPLH
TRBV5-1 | ASSLVYGPDNEQF
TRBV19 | ASSPGTGVGTEAF
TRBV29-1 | SVMGLERVGSYNEQF
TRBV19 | ASSVRDRDEQF
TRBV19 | ASSIGGGRAKNIQY
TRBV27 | ASSRNSNQPQH
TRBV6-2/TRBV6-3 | ASSYESRDGYT
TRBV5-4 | ASSRDLGYT
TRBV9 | ASSVSPGQNTGELF
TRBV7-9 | ASSLTLAGGDTQY
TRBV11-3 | ASSMGSLGTQY
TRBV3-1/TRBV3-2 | ASSPRGMLGLEQY
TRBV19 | ASSSRDRGRHEQY
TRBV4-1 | ASSQGGANTGELF
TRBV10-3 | AISDGTGAGYT
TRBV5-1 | ASSFGPTPNTEAF
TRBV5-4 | ASSKSGLAFEETQY
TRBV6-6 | ASSPRLSNEQF
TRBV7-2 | ASSLVRLAYTGELF
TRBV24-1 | ATSDQPGLPYPGELF
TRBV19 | ASSQLPAQVIYGYT
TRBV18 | ASSPLDRAAGNTIY
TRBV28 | ASSPKPGLAGVRGFYNEQF
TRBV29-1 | SVGAQGAGSNEQF
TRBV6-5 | ASSPQLAGTGELF
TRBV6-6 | ASGTTGGVSEQY
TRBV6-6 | ASSYDGGGEQY
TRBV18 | ASSPPTVVTINEQF
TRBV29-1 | SAATTPGEQY
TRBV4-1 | ASSGTGGGETQY
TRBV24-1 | ATSGPDSRQPQH
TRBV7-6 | ASSTPPEPQH
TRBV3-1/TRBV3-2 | ASSERDRPIAF
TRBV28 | ASNSWAVTDTQY
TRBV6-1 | ASSESRGRLSGYT
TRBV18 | ASSPVSGRVRGNEQY
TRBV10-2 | ASGRRDTGELF
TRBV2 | ATKLAGLADTQY
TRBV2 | ASSEAFTGNRNTIY
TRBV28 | ASSIPRTGGEETQY